Listed below are T cell receptor beta chains from one sample, sequenced in a study of vaccination effects on CD4 cells after COVID-19. Using immunoSEQ multiplex PCR, the repertoire was profiled, and TCRdb retains in-frame clones only, with some absent. Of around 47,000 clones detected, around 70% appear once; the ten largest clones hold about 10%. These receptors have no known antigen. The sequences come from CD4+ T cells from PBMCs cultured without peptide, collected after COVID-19 vaccination. The origin of the receptors is a human donor who received a COVID-19 vaccine. Both conserved end residues are part of each CDR3. A D gene is named only where the DNA matches it firmly. Where a row states a size, it is once, few, many or the class of an expanded clone; other rows omit it.

15	TRBV2	NA	NA	CASSPTSSSYNEQFF
13	TRBV6-5	TRBD2	once	CASSRDYAYEQYF
15	TRBV10-2	NA	NA	CASRGVAQRTGELFF
17	TRBV19	TRBD2	NA	CASSKGLAGGPMNEQFF
12	TRBV2	NA	NA	CASSSSTDTQYF
14	TRBV6-5	NA	NA	CASRGTGQHSPLHF
18	TRBV5-1	TRBD2	NA	CASSLTTSGGISSYEQYF
13	TRBV12-3/TRBV12-4	NA	NA	CASSLTDGNTIYF
17	TRBV4-2	TRBD2	NA	CASSQDLGGGLSYEQYF
14	TRBV27	NA	NA	CASSLYRGYNEQFF
16	TRBV18	TRBD2	NA	CASSPGGAGVHYEQYF
16	TRBV2	TRBD1	few	CASSEMGGGGLYGYTF
18	TRBV4-1	NA	NA	CASSQGMARFRSGNTIYF
16	TRBV19	TRBD1	once	CASSRDRVPGANVLTF
15	TRBV2	NA	medium-sized	CASAGLAGPNTEAFF
15	TRBV11-2	NA	NA	CASSLGSGLNQPQHF
17	TRBV5-6	TRBD2	NA	CASSSFFDAGRADTQYF
17	TRBV5-4	NA	NA	CASSSRQTGGFSYEQYF
13	TRBV15	NA	few	CATSRYRVDEQYF
13	TRBV7-6	NA	NA	CASLGAGSNVAFF
14	TRBV5-1	NA	NA	CASSLGQPNQPQHF
15	TRBV10-3	TRBD2	NA	CAISRTSGGEYEQYF
12	TRBV6-5	NA	few	CASSSGFPPLHF
13	TRBV30	TRBD1	NA	CAWRGQAGSGYTF
14	TRBV2	NA	NA	CASSDISANTEAFF
14	TRBV29-1	TRBD1	NA	CSVGTALAKNIQYF
15	TRBV7-8	NA	few	CASSPGTPPTGELFF
14	TRBV5-1	TRBD1	NA	CASSGPGQPDTQYF
15	TRBV10-3	NA	NA	CAISDGGAQPYEQYF
14	TRBV7-9	TRBD1	NA	CASSAGGFDSPLHF
13	TRBV6-5	NA	NA	CASSMGGNYGYTF
16	TRBV3-1/TRBV3-2	TRBD1	few	CASSHRTGGFSYEQYF
13	TRBV25-1	TRBD2	NA	CASSESGGHEQYF
12	TRBV19	TRBD1	few	CARTGLADTQYF
14	TRBV27	TRBD1	NA	CASSSGGDTGELFF
13	TRBV5-1	NA	NA	CASSPRGNTEAFF
13	TRBV18	NA	NA	CASSRSFQETQYF
14	TRBV19	NA	once	CATCDRDKNTEAFF
19	TRBV18	TRBD1	NA	CASSPGLRQGARVTSPLHF
14	TRBV9	TRBD2	NA	CASSGGRGEYEQYF
15	TRBV5-6	TRBD1	NA	CASSWWDRGLGEAFF
14	TRBV18	TRBD2	NA	CASLPGLAADTQYF
16	TRBV5-1	NA	NA	CASSLGGHSSGNTIYF
13	TRBV10-2	NA	NA	CASNPNRDTEAFF
14	TRBV5-6	TRBD1	NA	CASSLDRGHEKLFF
13	TRBV7-8	NA	NA	CASIARLGDEQFF
13	TRBV12-3/TRBV12-4	NA	once	CASSDSDRQKLFF
13	TRBV5-1	NA	few	CASSLEGRAGYTF
14	TRBV2	NA	NA	CASSERRMNTEAFF
13	TRBV24-1	NA	NA	CATGNPGPDTQYF
11	TRBV14	NA	NA	CASSQTGELFF
12	TRBV18	NA	NA	CASSPRRDGYTF
12	TRBV18	NA	few	CASSPPISEAFF
14	TRBV2	TRBD1	NA	CASRGTGAGNTIYF
15	TRBV3-1/TRBV3-2	TRBD2	NA	CASSQPGLAGATQYF